This T cell receptor beta chain was captured by sequencing in a study of technical replicates of blood from a few donors. The length of the CDR3 is 15 residues. Trimming took off 6 bases at V and 6 bases at J, with 17 bases between the two ends. In germline, CDR1 is MNHEY, CDR2 SVGAGI. Profiling relied on immunoSEQ multiplex PCR, and the TCRdb table lists in-frame clones only, not all of them. The table has 83,000 or so clones, around nine tenths seen once. The TCR originated in a human donor in good health. Material: T cells isolated from PBMCs. J is TRBJ1-4 and V is TRBV6-5; weak D call: TRBD1 (6 bases). CDR3 loop: CASRVIGGADEKLFF. CDR3 sequence (DNA): TGTGCCAGCAGGGTTATAGGGGGGGCAGATGAAAAACTGTTTTTT.